A selection of T cell receptor beta chains follows, all from one sample in a study of early T cells in non-severe SARS-CoV-2 infection. TCRdb ran MiXCR on the 5' RACE reads and lists one entry per CDR3 protein. The sample has more than 45,000 distinct CDR3 sequences, roughly 8.4% seen once. Input material: whole blood. Source of these receptors: an adult who was a healthcare worker with PCR-confirmed SARS-CoV-2 infection or an uninfected control (not recorded which). The CDR3 runs from the conserved cysteine through the conserved F or W. Each record gives: D gene, J gene, V gene, clone size, CDR3 DNA, CDR3 protein. The D gene is left open where the match is weak. Not every row has a clone size; where given, it reads once, few, many or a size class.

d_call: -
j_call: TRBJ2-7
v_call: TRBV5-1
clone_size: -
cdr3_nt: TGCGCCAGCAGCTTGGTACAGGGTTACGAGCAGTACTTC
cdr3_aa: CASSLVQGYEQYF

d_call: -
j_call: TRBJ2-6
v_call: TRBV4-1
clone_size: few
cdr3_nt: TGCGCCAGCAGCCAAGGCGGCGCCGGGGCCAACGTCCTGACTTTC
cdr3_aa: CASSQGGAGANVLTF

d_call: -
j_call: TRBJ1-1
v_call: TRBV2
clone_size: many
cdr3_nt: TGTGCCAGCAGTGGAGCAGGGCAAGACACTGAAGCTTTCTTT
cdr3_aa: CASSGAGQDTEAFF

d_call: TRBD1
j_call: TRBJ2-2
v_call: TRBV5-1
clone_size: -
cdr3_nt: TGCGCCAGCAGCTTGGAGCCTCCTGGACAGGGTTACACCGGGGAGCTGTTTTTT
cdr3_aa: CASSLEPPGQGYTGELFF

d_call: -
j_call: TRBJ2-2
v_call: TRBV19
clone_size: -
cdr3_nt: TGTGCCAGTAGTATCCGGAGTAGTACCGGGGAGCTGTTTTTT
cdr3_aa: CASSIRSSTGELFF

d_call: -
j_call: TRBJ1-1
v_call: TRBV9
clone_size: -
cdr3_nt: TGTGCCAGCAGCGTTACGGCCCGAGACACTGAAGCTTTCTTT
cdr3_aa: CASSVTARDTEAFF

d_call: TRBD2
j_call: TRBJ2-1
v_call: TRBV2
clone_size: many
cdr3_nt: TGTGCCAGCAGTGGAGGACTAGTTTATGAGCAGTTCTTC
cdr3_aa: CASSGGLVYEQFF

d_call: TRBD2
j_call: TRBJ2-2
v_call: TRBV3-1
clone_size: few
cdr3_nt: TGTGCCAGCAGCCAAGGCTTCCCAGGGACTAGCGGTAACACCGGGGAGCTGTTTTTT
cdr3_aa: CASSQGFPGTSGNTGELFF

d_call: -
j_call: TRBJ1-4
v_call: TRBV5-4
clone_size: -
cdr3_nt: TGTGCCAGCAGCTTGGGGGTGGCTAATGAAAAACTGTTTTTT
cdr3_aa: CASSLGVANEKLFF

d_call: -
j_call: TRBJ2-7
v_call: TRBV5-1
clone_size: many
cdr3_nt: TGCGCCAGCAGCTTGGGGGGCGGGACGACCTACGAGCAGTACTTC
cdr3_aa: CASSLGGGTTYEQYF

d_call: TRBD1
j_call: TRBJ2-1
v_call: TRBV11-2
clone_size: few
cdr3_nt: TGTGCCAGCAGCATAGCCGGGACAGGGGGGTATAATGAGCAGTTCTTC
cdr3_aa: CASSIAGTGGYNEQFF

d_call: TRBD2
j_call: TRBJ2-5
v_call: TRBV28
clone_size: -
cdr3_nt: TGTGCCAGCAAACTCAGGACTAGCGGTCGGGAGACCCAGTACTTC
cdr3_aa: CASKLRTSGRETQYF

d_call: -
j_call: TRBJ1-1
v_call: TRBV28
clone_size: -
cdr3_nt: TGTGCCAGCAGTCGCCCGAAGAACACTGAAGCTTTCTTT
cdr3_aa: CASSRPKNTEAFF

d_call: -
j_call: TRBJ2-7
v_call: TRBV20-1
clone_size: many
cdr3_nt: TGCAGTGCTAGAGATCCTCAGGGCCCCTACGAGCAGTACTTC
cdr3_aa: CSARDPQGPYEQYF

d_call: TRBD2
j_call: TRBJ2-5
v_call: TRBV5-1
clone_size: few
cdr3_nt: TGCGCCAGCAGCTTCTTAGCGGGAGGGCAAGAGACCCAGTACTTC
cdr3_aa: CASSFLAGGQETQYF

d_call: -
j_call: TRBJ2-1
v_call: TRBV19
clone_size: many
cdr3_nt: TGTGCCAGTAGTGTACCCTTCAGAGCGCTCTACAATGAGCAGTTCTTC
cdr3_aa: CASSVPFRALYNEQFF

d_call: -
j_call: TRBJ2-7
v_call: TRBV6-2/TRBV6-3
clone_size: many
cdr3_nt: TGTGCCAGTGAGAGAGAGCCACCCTACGAGCAGTACTTC
cdr3_aa: CASEREPPYEQYF